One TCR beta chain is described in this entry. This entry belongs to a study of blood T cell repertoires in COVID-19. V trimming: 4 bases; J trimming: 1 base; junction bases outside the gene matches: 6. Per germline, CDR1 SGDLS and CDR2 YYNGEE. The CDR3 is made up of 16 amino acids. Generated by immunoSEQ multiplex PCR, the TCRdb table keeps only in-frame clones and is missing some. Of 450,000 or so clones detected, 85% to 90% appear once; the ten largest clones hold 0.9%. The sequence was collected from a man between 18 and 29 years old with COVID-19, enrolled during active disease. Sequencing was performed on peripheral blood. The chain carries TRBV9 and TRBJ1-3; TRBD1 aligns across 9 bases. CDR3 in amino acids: CASSPQQGASGNTIYF. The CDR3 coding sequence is TGTGCCAGCAGCCCGCAACAGGGGGCGTCTGGAAACACCATATATTTT.